These 7 T cell receptor beta chains share one sample of origin, sequenced in a study of T cells in lung cancer brain metastases. The repertoire was sequenced with immunoSEQ multiplex PCR; TCRdb's copy has only in-frame clones and lacks some. The sample lists around 2,300 clones, around 90% occurring once. The sample was tumor tissue from a brain metastasis. These receptors were collected from a man in his 70s with non-small cell lung cancer that had spread to the brain.

V gene TRBV28 combines with J gene TRBJ2-3, with TRBD1 as a possible D gene (6 bases). Trimming removed 8 bases from V and 2 bases from J, with 14 bases in between. The CDR3 contains 14 residues. Germline assignment: CDR1 MDHEN and CDR2 SYDVKM. The CDR3 is CASRGHSSTDTQYF. CDR3 coding DNA: TGTGCCAGCCGGGGACATTCCTCCACAGATACGCAGTATTTT. The whole variable domain, remainder taken from reference TRBV28 and TRBJ2-3, is DVKVTQSSRYLVKRTGEKVFLECVQDMDHENMFWYRQDPGLGLRLIYFSYDVKMKEKGDIPEGYSVSREKKERFSLILESASTNQTSMYLCASRGHSSTDTQYFGPGTRLTVL.

For the CDR3, the DNA is TGTGCTAGTGGTTCGGGACAGGGTCGAGAGACCCAGTACTTC. This translates into CASGSGQGRETQYF. The gene calls are TRBV12-5 and TRBJ2-5; 9 bases fit TRBD1. Trimming at V came to 4 bases and at J to 4 bases, leaving 4 bases not matched to a gene. The CDR3 spans 14 residues. In germline, CDR1 is LGHNT, CDR2 FRNRAP.

This chain uses TRBV9 with TRBJ2-2; TRBD2 matches at 7 bases. Germline V CDR1 and CDR2: SGDLS, YYNGEE. This CDR3 contains 17 residues. V lost 3 bases to trimming and J lost 0 bases; unmatched junction nucleotides: 8. The CDR3 DNA is TGTGCCAGCAGCGACGGCATGCTAGCGGCGAACACCGGGGAGCTGTTTTTT. Protein sequence: CASSDGMLAANTGELFF.

The V gene is TRBV7-9, the J gene TRBJ1-5; D is unresolved. V dropped 1 base and J dropped 6 bases, with 4 bases sitting between them. The CDR3 runs 12 residues. Germline lookup yields CDR1 SEHNR and CDR2 FQNEAQ (reference sequence). This chain's CDR3 is CASSLGVQPQHF. In DNA, the CDR3 is TGTGCCAGCAGCTTAGGGGTTCAGCCCCAGCATTTT.

The rearrangement joins TRBV5-6 to TRBJ1-1, with a tentative D call TRBD1 (5 bases). Germline CDR1 reads SGHDT; CDR2 reads YYEEEE. This CDR3 is built from 13 residues. Deletions cut 3 bases from V and 8 bases from J, with 14 bases between. The CDR3 nucleotides are TGTGCCAGCAGCTCGGACACGACTCGAGAAGCTTTCTTT. Translation: CASSSDTTREAFF.

V usage is TRBV5-1 and J usage is TRBJ1-1; no reliable D call. The ends were cut back, 2 bases at V and 4 bases at J, with 12 bases in the middle. This CDR3 comprises 14 residues. Germline-derived CDR1 and CDR2 are SGHRS and YFSETQ. The CDR3 DNA reads as TGCGCCAGCAGCTTAGAGGGATTGGGCACTGAAGCTTTCTTT. Residues: CASSLEGLGTEAFF.

The chain recombines TRBV4-3 with TRBJ1-2, with 9 bases aligning to TRBD1. The trim removed 0 bases at V and 8 bases at J, leaving 7 bases unmatched. The length of the CDR3 is 15 residues. Germline values: CDR1 LGHNA, CDR2 YSLEER. DNA of the CDR3: TGCGCCAGCAGCCAAGATTGGGGGACAGGGCGAGGCTACACCTTC. This translates into CASSQDWGTGRGYTF.